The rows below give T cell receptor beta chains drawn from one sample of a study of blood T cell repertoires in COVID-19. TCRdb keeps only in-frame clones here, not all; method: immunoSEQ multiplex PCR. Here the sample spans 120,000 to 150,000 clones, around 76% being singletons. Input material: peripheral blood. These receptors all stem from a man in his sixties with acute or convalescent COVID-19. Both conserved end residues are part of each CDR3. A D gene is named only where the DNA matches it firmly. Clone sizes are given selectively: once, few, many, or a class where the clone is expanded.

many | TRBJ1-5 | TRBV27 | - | TGTGCCAGCAGTTTTAGCGGCAATCATCCCCAGCATTTT | CASSFSGNHPQHF
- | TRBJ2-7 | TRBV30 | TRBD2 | TGTGCCTGGAACCGACTAGCGGGATCCTACGAGCAGTACTTC | CAWNRLAGSYEQYF
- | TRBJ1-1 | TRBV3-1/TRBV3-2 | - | TGTGCCAGCAGCCAAGGACACAACAGGAATCCCTCAAGGATAGCTGAAGCTTTCTTT | CASSQGHNRNPSRIAEAFF
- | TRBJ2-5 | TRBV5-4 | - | TGTGCCAGCAGCTTGGGCAGCCAAGAGACCCAGTACTTC | CASSLGSQETQYF
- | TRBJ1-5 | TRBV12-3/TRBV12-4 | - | TGTGCCAGCAGGTCGGGCAATCAGCCCCAGCATTTT | CASRSGNQPQHF
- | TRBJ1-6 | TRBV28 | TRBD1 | TGTGCCAGCAGTCCCGGGACAGGGGATTCACCCCTCCACTTT | CASSPGTGDSPLHF
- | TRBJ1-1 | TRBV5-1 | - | TGCGCCAGCAGCCTATATACGGGTGCGAACACTGAAGCTTTCTTT | CASSLYTGANTEAFF
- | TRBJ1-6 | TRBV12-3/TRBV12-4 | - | TGTGCCAGCAGTCCCCCGGGGACACCCCTCCACTTT | CASSPPGTPLHF
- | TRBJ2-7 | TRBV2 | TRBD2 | TGTGCCAGCAGTGATCATTCTGCTAGCGGGAGCTACGAGCAGTACTTC | CASSDHSASGSYEQYF
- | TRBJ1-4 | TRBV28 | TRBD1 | TGTGCCAGCAGATACCCTCCGGGGACAGGGGGCGGAAAACTGTTTTTT | CASRYPPGTGGGKLFF
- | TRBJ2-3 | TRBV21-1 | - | TGTGCCAGCAGCAAAAGGAGGTGCGAACGGGATACGCAGTATTTT | CASSKRRCERDTQYF
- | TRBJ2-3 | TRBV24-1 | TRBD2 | TGTGCCACCAGTGACCGGCCTCGTAGGGGACTAGCGGGAGTTTTTGTGGCCACAGATACGCAGTATTTT | CATSDRPRRGLAGVFVATDTQYF
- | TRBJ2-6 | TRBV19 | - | TGTGCCAGTGGTGGAGGGACCCTAGGGGCCAACGTCCTGACTTTC | CASGGGTLGANVLTF
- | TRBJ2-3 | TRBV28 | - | TGTGCCAGCACAGCAGCGGCAGATACGCAGTATTTT | CASTAAADTQYF
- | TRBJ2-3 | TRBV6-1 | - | TGTGCCAGCAGTGAGCTCGGGCAGGGGTTGGCAGATACGCAGTATTTT | CASSELGQGLADTQYF
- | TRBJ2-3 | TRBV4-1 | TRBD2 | TGCGCCAGCAGCCAAGAGCTGGGACTAGCAAGAACAGATACGCAGTATTTT | CASSQELGLARTDTQYF
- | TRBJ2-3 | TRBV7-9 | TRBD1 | TGTGCCAGCAGCTTAGAGGGGACAGGGGAGGGAGATACGCAGTATTTT | CASSLEGTGEGDTQYF
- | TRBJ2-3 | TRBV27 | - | TGTGCCAGCAGTTTAAAACTACCCCGGGATACGCAGTATTTT | CASSLKLPRDTQYF
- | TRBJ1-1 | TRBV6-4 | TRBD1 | TGTGCCAGCAGTACGGGACAGGGGGCGATTGAAGCTTTCTTT | CASSTGQGAIEAFF
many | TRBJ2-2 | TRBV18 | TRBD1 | TGTGCCAGCTCACCGACAGGGCCCGGGGAGCTGTTTTTT | CASSPTGPGELFF
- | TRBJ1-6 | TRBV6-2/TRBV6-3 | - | TGTGCCAGCAGTTATCCTCGCCAGGGGAGCTCCTATAATTCACCCCTCCACTTT | CASSYPRQGSSYNSPLHF
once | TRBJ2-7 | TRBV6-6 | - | TGTGCCAGCAGTTACCGACTAGGCTACGAGCAGTACTTC | CASSYRLGYEQYF
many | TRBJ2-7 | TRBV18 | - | TGTGCCAGCTCACCACCGGCGGGGGCGGCCTACGAGCAGTACTTC | CASSPPAGAAYEQYF
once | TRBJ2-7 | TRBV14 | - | TGTGCCAGCAGCCATCTGTCCGAGCAGTACTTC | CASSHLSEQYF
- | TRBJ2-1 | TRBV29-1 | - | TGCAGCGTTAGATTAGCGGACTCTCCCCAGTTCTTC | CSVRLADSPQFF
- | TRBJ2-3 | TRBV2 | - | TGTGCCAGCACCGTTACTAGGGCCCAGGGCACAGATACGCAGTATTTT | CASTVTRAQGTDTQYF
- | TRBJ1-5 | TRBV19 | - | TGTGCCAGTAGTATAGACGCGAGCCTGGGGGGGCAGCCCCAGCATTTT | CASSIDASLGGQPQHF
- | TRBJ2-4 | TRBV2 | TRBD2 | TGTGCCACCGGGACTAGAGGGCTAGTTATTCAGTACTTC | CATGTRGLVIQYF
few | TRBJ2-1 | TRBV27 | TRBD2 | TGTGCCACCGGACTAGCGGGAGGGATCGGAAATGAGCAGTTCTTC | CATGLAGGIGNEQFF
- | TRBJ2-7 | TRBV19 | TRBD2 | TGTGCCAGTAGTATAGGGACTAGCGGGAGGTTCTACGAGCAGTACTTC | CASSIGTSGRFYEQYF
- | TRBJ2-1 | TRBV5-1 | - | TGCGCCAGCAGCTCGGACTCCCAAGGCTACGATGAGCAGTTCTTC | CASSSDSQGYDEQFF
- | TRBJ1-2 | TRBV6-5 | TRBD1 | TGTGCCAGCAGTTTCAGACAGGGGGGTGTTGGCTACACCTTC | CASSFRQGGVGYTF
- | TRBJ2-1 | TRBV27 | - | TGTGCCAGCAGTTCGAGCGGCTACAATGAGCAGTTCTTC | CASSSSGYNEQFF
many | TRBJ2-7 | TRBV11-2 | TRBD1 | TGTGCCAGCAGCTTTGGGACAGGGGGCGAGCAGTACTTC | CASSFGTGGEQYF
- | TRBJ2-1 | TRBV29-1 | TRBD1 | TGCAGCGTTGAAGGTCAGGGGGCGGTTAATGAGCAGTTCTTC | CSVEGQGAVNEQFF
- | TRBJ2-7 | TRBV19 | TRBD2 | TGTGCCAGTAGTGAGGGACTAGCGGGAGTGATTCACGAGCAGTACTTC | CASSEGLAGVIHEQYF
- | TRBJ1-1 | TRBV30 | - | TGTGCCTGGAGGGGAGGGGCGGGGTGGACTGAAGCTTTCTTT | CAWRGGAGWTEAFF
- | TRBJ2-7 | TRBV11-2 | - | TGTGCCAGCAGCTTAGATCAAGGTGACGGGTACGAGCAGTACTTC | CASSLDQGDGYEQYF
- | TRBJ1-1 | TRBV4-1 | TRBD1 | TGCGCCAGCAGCCAAGTAACAGGGGGCCACACTGAAGCTTTCTTT | CASSQVTGGHTEAFF
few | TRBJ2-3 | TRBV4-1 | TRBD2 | TGCGCCAGCAGCCTGAGAGTCACTAGCGAGATCACAGATACGCAGTATTTT | CASSLRVTSEITDTQYF
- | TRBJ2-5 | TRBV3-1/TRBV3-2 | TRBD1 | TGTGCCAGCAGCCGTCTAGGGACAGTCCAAGAGACCCAGTACTTC | CASSRLGTVQETQYF
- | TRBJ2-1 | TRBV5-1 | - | TGCGCCAGCAGCCCGGGGACTCATAGCTCCTACAATGAGCAGTTCTTC | CASSPGTHSSYNEQFF
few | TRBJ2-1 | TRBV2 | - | TGTGCCAGCAGCCGGCAGGGGACTGAGCAGTTCTTC | CASSRQGTEQFF
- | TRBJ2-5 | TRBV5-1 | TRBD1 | TGCGCCAGCAGCTTTTTTACAGGGGGGCAAGAGACCCAGTACTTC | CASSFFTGGQETQYF
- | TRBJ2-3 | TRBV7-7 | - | TGTGCTAGCAGCTTAGCTACGGGAGGCACAGATACGCAGTATTTT | CASSLATGGTDTQYF
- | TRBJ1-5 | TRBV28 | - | TGTGCCAGCAGTTCCGGGACACTTTTCAATCAGCCCCAGCATTTT | CASSSGTLFNQPQHF
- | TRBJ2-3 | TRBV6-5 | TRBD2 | TGTGCCAGCATATCGGGAGGTGGGGCAGATACGCAGTATTTT | CASISGGGADTQYF
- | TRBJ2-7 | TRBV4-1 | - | TGCGCCAGCAGCCAACCGACGACACCCTACGAGCAGTACTTC | CASSQPTTPYEQYF
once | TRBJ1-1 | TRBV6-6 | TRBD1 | TGTGCCAGCAGTTCTGAGGGGGCAAGGACTGAAGCTTTCTTT | CASSSEGARTEAFF
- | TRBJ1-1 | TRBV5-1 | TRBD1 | TGCGCCAGCAGCGCACAGGGGATTGAAGCTTTCTTT | CASSAQGIEAFF
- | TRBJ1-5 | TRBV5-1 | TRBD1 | TGCGCCAGCAGCTTGGGGGACAGGGGGCTTGATCAGCCCCAGCATTTT | CASSLGDRGLDQPQHF
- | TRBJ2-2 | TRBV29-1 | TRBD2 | TGCAGCGTCGCGGGACTAGCGGGAGACACCGGGGAGCTGTTTTTT | CSVAGLAGDTGELFF
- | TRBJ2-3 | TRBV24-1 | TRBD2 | TGTGCCACCAGTGAGGCGGGAGTGGGGGTTGGTCGAGATACGCAGTATTTT | CATSEAGVGVGRDTQYF
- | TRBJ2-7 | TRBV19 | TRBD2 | TGTGCCAGTAGTCCTCGGCTAGCGGCGTACGAGCAGTACTTC | CASSPRLAAYEQYF